The 2 T cell receptor beta chains reported below all come from one sample, sequenced in a study of blood T cell repertoires in COVID-19. The table came from immunoSEQ multiplex PCR; TCRdb's copy has only in-frame clones and leaves some out. The data contain about 49,000 clones, more than 80% of them singletons. Sequencing was done on a sample of peripheral blood. Every receptor here comes from a man aged 55 to 70 with COVID-19, enrolled during active disease.

V gene TRBV6-6 combines with J gene TRBJ2-7, with D hard to call. V lost 0 bases and J 9 bases, leaving 12 bases between the germline ends. Germline V gives CDR1 MNHNY, CDR2 SVGAGI (reference sequence). The CDR3 covers 13 residues. For the CDR3, the DNA is TGTGCCAGCAGTTACTCGAACCCCCGTAGGCAGTACTTC. It encodes CASSYSNPRRQYF.

The chain links TRBV11-1 to TRBJ2-1, with 8 bases fitting TRBD2. Trimming took 3 bases from V and 4 from J; bases not matched to a gene: 8. The CDR3 spans 16 residues. Germline lookup yields CDR1 SGHAT and CDR2 FQDESV (reference sequence). The CDR3 loop reads CASSLRRRGAYNEQFF. CDR3 sequence (DNA): TGTGCCAGCAGCTTGAGAAGGCGGGGGGCTTACAATGAGCAGTTCTTC.